This TCR beta chain was profiled in a study of response to subunit inactivated influenza vaccine. The V and J ends lost 7 bases and 3 bases, in that order; junction bases with no gene match: 12. The length of the CDR3 is 15 residues. Germline V CDR1 and CDR2: SGHTA, FQGNSA. Study outcomes and limitations: That few new T cells are recruited by each seasonal influenza vaccination was the authors' suggestion.

The table lists this clonotype with many counts. Its antigen is undetermined. TCRdb ran MiXCR on the RT-PCR reads and lists one entry per CDR3 protein. The top ten hold about 11% of the sample, which has around 200,000 distinct CDR3 sequences, around 8.8% seen once. This sequence was found in a man aged 50-59 years who received an inactivated influenza vaccine. The sequences come from non-naive T cells sorted from PBMCs, collected on the day of vaccination. The rearrangement links TRBV7-2 to TRBJ2-7; 7 bases are shared with TRBD1. CDR3 sequence: CASNRDSRFVYEQYF. The CDR3 DNA sequence: TGTGCCAGCAATAGGGACAGTCGCTTCGTCTACGAGCAGTACTTC.